This is a list of T cell receptor beta chains from one sample in a study of T cell clones after liver transplantation. Clones were read by immunoSEQ multiplex PCR, and TCRdb kept only the in-frame ones, dropping some. The table lists just under 60,000 clones, 70% of them singletons. Source: CD4+ T cells from blood, taken at the 15-month timepoint. The source of these receptors is a human patient who received a liver transplant. The T cells may come from the graft donor. Each CDR3 is given with its conserved first and last residue. A D gene is named only where the DNA matches it firmly. Not every row has a clone size; where given, it reads once, few, many or a size class.

clone_size	v_call	d_call	cdr3_length	j_call	cdr3_nt	cdr3_aa
many	TRBV7-9	NA	18	TRBJ1-6	TGTGCCAGCAGCTCGGACCCCAGGAGTACGGCCTATAATTCACCCCTCCACTTT	CASSSDPRSTAYNSPLHF
NA	TRBV5-1	NA	15	TRBJ1-1	TGCGCCAGCAGCTTGGTACGGGACACAAGCACTGAAGCTTTCTTT	CASSLVRDTSTEAFF
few	TRBV13	TRBD2	17	TRBJ2-1	TGTGCCAGCAGCACTCCACTTGGACTAGCGGTAAACAATGAGCAGTTCTTC	CASSTPLGLAVNNEQFF
NA	TRBV29-1	TRBD1	19	TRBJ1-2	TGCAGCGTTGAAGGATTAGGGGGAAAACAGGGGGTATTCCTCCATGGCTACACCTTC	CSVEGLGGKQGVFLHGYTF
NA	TRBV5-1	NA	16	TRBJ2-5	TGCGCCAGCAGCCCGGGCCGTCAACCGAACCAAGAGACCCAGTACTTC	CASSPGRQPNQETQYF
NA	TRBV27	TRBD1	13	TRBJ1-4	TGTGCCACCAGGGACAGGGATAATGAAAAACTGTTTTTT	CATRDRDNEKLFF
NA	TRBV6-1	TRBD1	14	TRBJ2-1	TGTGCCAGCAGTCAGGGACAGGGTCGCAATGAGCAGTTCTTC	CASSQGQGRNEQFF
NA	TRBV5-4	NA	13	TRBJ2-7	TGTGCCAGCAGCCTCGACCCAGGGGACGAGCAGTACTTC	CASSLDPGDEQYF
NA	TRBV2	NA	11	TRBJ2-7	TGTGCCAGCAGTGTCCTCCACGAGCAGTACTTC	CASSVLHEQYF
NA	TRBV30	NA	13	TRBJ1-2	TGTGCCTGGAGTCCCCCGGGGCAGAGTGGCTACACCTTC	CAWSPPGQSGYTF